The clone carrying this TCR beta chain came up once. At one end, the junction sequence differs from germline, possibly due to a read error. The study drew donors from healthy Caucasian individuals in Russia aged about 6 to 90. Total RNA extraction produced at least 5.5 micrograms (per sample) for the study. The sample comes from a study of blood T cells in healthy people across ages. A second PCR of 7 to 11 cycles used a sample-barcoded 5' primer and a J-beta primer mix. Each of the cDNA molecules was tagged by a template-switch adaptor with 12 random nucleotides. TCRdb reprocessed the 5' RACE reads via MiXCR and lists one record per CDR3 protein. The sample records about 1.8 million distinct CDR3 sequences, roughly 50% being singletons. The clonotype comes from a woman aged 40 to 50 in good health. The sequenced material came from blood.

CDR3 sequence: CAGRSRAETQYF. In nucleotides, the CDR3 is TGTGCCGGCAGGTCGAGGGCAGAGACCCAGTACTTC. The chain joins TRBV6-5 to TRBJ2-4; D is possibly TRBD2 (5 bases). The J call is uncertain, as TRBJ2-5 better fits the DNA end. CDR3 length equals 12 residues. The germline V gene encodes CDR1 MNHEY and CDR2 SVGAGI.